The 25 T cell receptor beta chains in this list originate from one sample, sequenced in a study of T-cell memory formation after mild COVID-19. Each CDR3 protein gets one entry after TCRdb re-called the 5' RACE reads with MiXCR. Among roughly 170,000 distinct CDR3 sequences, about a fifth were seen once, and the ten largest hold about 4%. Material for sequencing was PBMCs or a T cell subset sorted from them (not recorded which). These receptor sequences come from a man between 18 and 35 years old who had mild COVID-19 (a few samples of this study predate the infection). Cell type and time point are not known.

This clonotype has more than one count but fewer than ten. The chain employs TRBV4-3 and TRBJ2-3; tentative D call: TRBD2 (5 bases). V was pared by 0 bases and J by 4 bases, with 5 bases between. CDR1 and CDR2 (germline): LGHNA, YSLEER. The CDR3 totals 13 residues. The CDR3 is CASSQEAADTQYF. For the CDR3, the DNA is TGCGCCAGCAGCCAAGAAGCGGCAGATACGCAGTATTTT.

This clonotype was found a few times. The chain links TRBV10-3 to TRBJ2-7, with 13 bases matching TRBD2. Losses at the gene ends were 6 bases for V and 2 bases for J; bases not matched to a gene: 1. The CDR3 length is 14 residues. Germline CDR1 reads ENHRY; CDR2 reads SYGVKD. The CDR3: CAIRGTSGAYEQYF. In DNA form, the CDR3 reads TGTGCCATCAGAGGGACTAGCGGGGCCTACGAGCAGTACTTC.

This clonotype was seen more than once but under ten times. CDR3 DNA: TGTGCCAGCAGCCGTCAGTGGGGGGAAATAGATACGCAGTATTTT. Amino acids: CASSRQWGEIDTQYF. This chain uses TRBV3-1 with TRBJ2-3; D might be TRBD2 (6 bases). Germline V gene data show CDR1 as LGHDT and CDR2 as YNNKEL (reference sequence). The V and J ends lost 4 bases and 5 bases respectively, with 16 bases between them. There are 15 residues in the CDR3.

In this sample, this clonotype turned up a few times. The chain joins TRBV30 to TRBJ2-5; D is perhaps TRBD1 (6 bases). CDR1 and CDR2 from the germline V gene are GTSNPN and SVGIG (reference sequence). Trimming took off 0 bases at V and 0 bases at J, with 11 bases between the two ends. The CDR3 is 15 residues long. The CDR3 DNA is TGTGCCTGGAGTGTGGACAGTTACTACCAAGAGACCCAGTACTTC. Translating gives CAWSVDSYYQETQYF.

The V and J genes are TRBV20-1 and TRBJ2-2; D is possibly TRBD2 (7 bases). Germline lookup yields CDR1 DFQATT and CDR2 SNEGSKA (reference sequence). The CDR3 consists of 18 residues. V was pared by 1 base and J by 0 bases, with 18 bases between. DNA of the CDR3: TGCAGTGCTAGAGGGGTAGGGGGGGCCTTCGCGAACACCGGGGAGCTGTTTTTT. As protein: CSARGVGGAFANTGELFF.

J is TRBJ2-5 and V is TRBV7-8, with unresolved D. Trimming removed 5 bases from V and 4 bases from J, with 11 bases in between. The CDR3 sequence is 13 residues long. Germline V CDR1 and CDR2: SGHVS, FQNEAQ. CDR3: CASSPTVLETQYF. DNA of the CDR3: TGTGCCAGCAGCCCCACAGTGCTAGAGACCCAGTACTTC.

This rearrangement joins TRBV7-3 to TRBJ2-1; unclear D gene. The V gene lost 5 bases and the J gene lost 4 bases, with 15 bases spanning the gap. The CDR3 sequence is 15 residues long. Germline lookup yields CDR1 SGHTA and CDR2 FQGTGA. CDR3 region: CASSPGARRYNEQFF. For the CDR3, the DNA is TGTGCCAGCAGCCCAGGCGCTAGAAGATACAATGAGCAGTTCTTC.

This clonotype was seen repeatedly, ten times or more. The chain is built from TRBV5-4 and TRBJ2-1; maybe TRBD1 (5 bases). Per germline, CDR1 SGHNT and CDR2 YYREEE (reference sequence). V gave up 4 bases and J gave up 0 bases, with 14 bases separating them. This CDR3 is built from 16 residues. DNA for the CDR3: TGTGCCAGCAGCCCGAGACAGCACCACTCCTACAATGAGCAGTTCTTC. Its protein is CASSPRQHHSYNEQFF.

This clonotype was observed at least ten times. The genes are TRBV12-3 or TRBV12-4 and TRBJ2-3; D possibly uses TRBD1 or TRBD2 (6 bases each). The CDR3 spans 14 residues. Trimming left V 3 bases short and J 4 bases short, with 11 bases between. The CDR3 spells CASSFSGAADTQYF. CDR3 nucleotide sequence: TGTGCCAGCAGTTTCTCGGGGGCAGCAGATACGCAGTATTTT.

In its sample, this clonotype was seen a few times. This rearrangement joins TRBV24-1 to TRBJ2-2; no clear D gene. This CDR3 is built from 14 residues. V was clipped by 9 bases and J by 6 bases, with 16 bases between them. Per the germline V gene, CDR1 is KGHDR and CDR2 is SFDVKD. CDR3 in amino acids: CATSGDPRPGELFF. In DNA form, the CDR3 reads TGTGCCACCTCAGGAGACCCACGACCCGGGGAGCTGTTTTTT.

This clonotype has only a few counts. The chain recombines TRBV10-3 with TRBJ1-5; unclear D gene. CDR1 is ENHRY, CDR2 SYGVKD, per germline. V lost 7 bases, J lost 1 base, and 11 bases lay in between. The CDR3 covers 14 residues. The DNA for the CDR3 is TGTGCCATCAAGGGAGATGGGAGCAATCAGCCCCAGCATTTT. The encoded protein is CAIKGDGSNQPQHF.

The table lists this clonotype with a few counts. The rearrangement uses TRBV12-3 or TRBV12-4 and TRBJ2-1, with D maybe TRBD2 (5 bases). The CDR3 runs to 13 residues. V gave up 7 bases and J gave up 10 bases, with 17 bases separating them. CDR3 sequence: CASIPTGLREQFF. The CDR3 DNA is TGTGCCAGCATCCCGACGGGGTTAAGAGAGCAGTTCTTC.

The V and J genes are TRBV7-2 and TRBJ2-1, with D uncertain. Germline CDR1 is SGHTA and CDR2 is FQGNSA. This CDR3 comprises 11 residues. V was pared by 2 bases and J by 9 bases, with 5 bases between. The CDR3 bases are TGTGCCAGCAGCTTAATGGGTGAGCAGTTCTTC. Translated: CASSLMGEQFF.

The chain carries TRBV7-9 and TRBJ2-4, with 10 bases fitting TRBD1. With 3 bases clipped from V and 4 bases from J, the junction kept 12 bases outside the gene matches. This CDR3 has 18 amino acids. Germline CDR1 reads SEHNR; CDR2 reads FQNEAQ (reference sequence). CDR3 protein: CASSFGIMGQGSKNIQYF. The CDR3 bases are TGTGCCAGCAGCTTCGGTATTATGGGACAGGGGTCAAAAAACATTCAGTACTTC.

The chain employs TRBV4-3 and TRBJ2-1, with no clear D. Trimming took off 0 bases at V and 7 bases at J, with 10 bases between the two ends. Germline V gene data show CDR1 as LGHNA and CDR2 as YSLEER. This CDR3 is 14 amino acids long. DNA of the CDR3: TGCGCCAGCAGCCAAGAACCGGGTCAGAATGAGCAGTTCTTC. Residues: CASSQEPGQNEQFF.

The rearrangement uses TRBV6-5 and TRBJ1-2, with 7 bases aligning to TRBD1. The V gene's germline CDR1 is MNHEY and CDR2 SVGAGI. The CDR3 extends over 14 amino acids. The V segment lost 4 bases and the J segment 8 bases; nucleotides outside the gene matches: 10. The CDR3 nucleotides read TGTGCCAGCAGTTTTGGGACAGACACGGTCGGCTACACCTTC. The encoded protein is CASSFGTDTVGYTF.

The chain combines TRBV7-9 with TRBJ2-1, with D perhaps matching TRBD1 (7 bases). CDR3 size: 13 residues. Germline CDR1 and CDR2: SEHNR and FQNEAQ (reference sequence). The V end was cut by 3 bases, the J end by 10 bases, with 13 bases between. The CDR3 region is CASSFYRGGEQFF. In DNA form, the CDR3 reads TGTGCCAGCAGCTTTTACAGGGGAGGCGAGCAGTTCTTC.

In this sample, this clonotype turned up a few times. The rearrangement links TRBV7-8 to TRBJ1-1; D not resolved. Between the trimmed V and J ends, which lost 5 bases and 5 bases, there was a span of 6 bases. Per the germline V gene, CDR1 is SGHVS and CDR2 is FQNEAQ. The CDR3 is 11 residues long. The chain's CDR3 is CASSPRTEAFF. In nucleotides, the CDR3 is TGTGCCAGCAGCCCCCGGACTGAAGCTTTCTTT.

In its sample, this clonotype was seen a few times. The chain carries TRBV5-1 and TRBJ2-1; D remains ambiguous. Germline V gene data show CDR1 as SGHRS and CDR2 as YFSETQ. Trimming took 1 base from V and 3 from J, leaving 8 bases between them. CDR3 length equals 14 residues. Here the CDR3 reads CASSLYRDYNEQFF. The CDR3 DNA follows: TGCGCCAGCAGCTTGTACAGAGACTACAATGAGCAGTTCTTC. The complete variable domain, with remaining parts taken from reference TRBV5-1 and TRBJ2-1, reads KAGVTQTPRYLIKTRGQQVTLSCSPISGHRSVSWYQQTPGQGLQFLFEYFSETQRNKGNFPGRFSGRQFSNSRSEMNVSTLELGDSALYLCASSLYRDYNEQFFGPGTRLTVL.

The table lists this clonotype with a few counts. This rearrangement joins TRBV28 to TRBJ2-5; no reliable D call. Germline CDR1 and CDR2: MDHEN and SYDVKM. V was trimmed by 10 bases and J by 2 bases, leaving 11 bases between them. The length of the CDR3 is 12 residues. CDR3 amino acids: CATLGYQETQYF. The CDR3 DNA reads as TGTGCCACGCTAGGGTATCAAGAGACCCAGTACTTC.

This clonotype was found a few times. CDR3 bases: TGTGCCAGCAGCACGCTAGCGGGGGCCTCAGGGGCCGCAGATACGCAGTATTTT. Translation gives CASSTLAGASGAADTQYF. J is TRBJ2-3 and V is TRBV7-8; the match to TRBD2 covers 10 bases. The germline V gene has CDR1 SGHVS and CDR2 FQNEAQ. The CDR3 is 18 amino acids. V was pared by 5 bases and J by 4 bases, with 15 bases of the junction left unmatched.

Ten or more counts support this clonotype. The rearrangement links TRBV29-1 to TRBJ1-2, with 8 bases lining up with TRBD1. In germline, CDR1 is SQVTM, CDR2 ANQGSEA. The V gene end was trimmed by 4 bases and the J gene end by 2 bases; junction bases not matched to a gene: 0. The CDR3 is made up of 12 amino acids. Written as DNA, the CDR3 is TGCAGCGTTGGGGACAGGAACTATGGCTACACCTTC. Translating gives CSVGDRNYGYTF.

The chain recombines TRBV4-3 with TRBJ1-6, with D tentatively TRBD1 (6 bases). V lost 0 bases to trimming and J lost 10 bases, with 16 bases between them. The CDR3 totals 16 residues. Germline V gene lookup returns CDR1 LGHNA and CDR2 YSLEER. DNA for the CDR3: TGCGCCAGCAGCCAAGAATACTACGGGGGGCAATCACCCCTCCACTTT. It encodes CASSQEYYGGQSPLHF.

The V and J genes are TRBV12-3 or TRBV12-4 and TRBJ2-5; 14 nucleotides agree with TRBD2. V shed 5 bases, J shed 5 bases, and the junction held 10 bases outside the gene matches. The CDR3 contains 17 residues. The CDR3 nucleotides are TGTGCCAGCAGTCTGGGACTAGCGGGGGTAGAAGGGGAGACCCAGTACTTC. Translating it yields CASSLGLAGVEGETQYF.

This rearrangement joins TRBV27 to TRBJ1-2; TRBD1 matches 10 bases. The V and J ends lost 6 bases and 4 bases, in that order; junction bases with no gene match: 20. The CDR3 covers 19 residues. CDR1 and CDR2 (germline): MNHEY, SMNVEV (reference sequence). CDR3 region: CASRTILSGTGARRYGYTF. The CDR3 region has the DNA TGTGCCAGCAGAACAATACTCTCCGGGACAGGGGCCCGTCGCTATGGCTACACCTTC.